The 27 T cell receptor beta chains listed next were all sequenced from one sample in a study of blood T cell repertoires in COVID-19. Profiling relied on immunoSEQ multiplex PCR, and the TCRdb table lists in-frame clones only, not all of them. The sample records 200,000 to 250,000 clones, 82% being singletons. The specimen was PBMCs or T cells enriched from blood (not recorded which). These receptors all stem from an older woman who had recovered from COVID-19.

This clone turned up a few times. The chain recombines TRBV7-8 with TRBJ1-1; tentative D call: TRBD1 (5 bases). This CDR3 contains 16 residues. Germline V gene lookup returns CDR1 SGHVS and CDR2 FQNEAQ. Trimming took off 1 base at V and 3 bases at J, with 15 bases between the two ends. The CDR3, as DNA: TGTGCCAGCAGCTTAGGGTCTTCAGGCAGGGACACTGAAGCTTTCTTT. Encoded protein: CASSLGSSGRDTEAFF. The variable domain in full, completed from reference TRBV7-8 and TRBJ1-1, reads GAGVSQSPRYKVAKRGQDVALRCDPISGHVSLFWYQQALGQGPEFLTYFQNEAQLDKSGLPSDRFFAERPEGSVSTLKIQRTQQEDSAVYLCASSLGSSGRDTEAFFGQGTRLTVV.

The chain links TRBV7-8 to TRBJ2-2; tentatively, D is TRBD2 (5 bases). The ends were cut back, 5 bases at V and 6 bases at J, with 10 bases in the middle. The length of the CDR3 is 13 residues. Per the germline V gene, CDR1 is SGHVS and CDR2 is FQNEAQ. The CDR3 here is CASSRGLSGELFF. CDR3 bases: TGTGCCAGCAGCCGAGGACTTTCCGGGGAGCTGTTTTTT.

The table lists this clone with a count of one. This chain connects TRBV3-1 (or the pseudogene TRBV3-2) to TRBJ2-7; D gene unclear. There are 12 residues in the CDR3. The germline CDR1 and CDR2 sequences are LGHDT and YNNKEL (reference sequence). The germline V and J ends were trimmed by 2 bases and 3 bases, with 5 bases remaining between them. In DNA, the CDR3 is TGTGCCAGCAGCCAATACAGCTACGAGCAGTACTTC. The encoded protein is CASSQYSYEQYF.

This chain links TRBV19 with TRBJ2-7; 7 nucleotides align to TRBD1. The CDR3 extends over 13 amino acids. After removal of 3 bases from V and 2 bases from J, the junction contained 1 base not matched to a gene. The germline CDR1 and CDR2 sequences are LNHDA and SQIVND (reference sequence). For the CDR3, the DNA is TGTGCCAGTAGTATCCAGGGGGCCTACGAGCAGTACTTC. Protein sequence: CASSIQGAYEQYF.

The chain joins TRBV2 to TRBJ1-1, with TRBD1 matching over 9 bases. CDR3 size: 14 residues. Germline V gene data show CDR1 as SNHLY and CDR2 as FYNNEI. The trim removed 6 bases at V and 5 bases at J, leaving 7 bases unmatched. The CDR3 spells CASRTGTGLTEAFF. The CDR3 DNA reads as TGTGCCAGCAGGACCGGGACAGGGTTGACTGAAGCTTTCTTT.

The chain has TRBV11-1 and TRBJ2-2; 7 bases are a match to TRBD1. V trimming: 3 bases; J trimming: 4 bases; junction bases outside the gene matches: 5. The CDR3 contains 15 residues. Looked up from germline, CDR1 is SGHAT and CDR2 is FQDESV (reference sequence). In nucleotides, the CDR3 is TGTGCCAGCAGCTTGGGGACAGCGATCACCGGGGAGCTGTTTTTT. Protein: CASSLGTAITGELFF.

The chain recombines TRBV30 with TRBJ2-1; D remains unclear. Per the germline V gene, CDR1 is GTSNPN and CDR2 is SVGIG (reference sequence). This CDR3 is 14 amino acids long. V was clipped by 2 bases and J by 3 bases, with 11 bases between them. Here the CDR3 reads CAWSSASIYNEQFF. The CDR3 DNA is TGTGCCTGGAGTTCAGCGTCAATCTACAATGAGCAGTTCTTC.

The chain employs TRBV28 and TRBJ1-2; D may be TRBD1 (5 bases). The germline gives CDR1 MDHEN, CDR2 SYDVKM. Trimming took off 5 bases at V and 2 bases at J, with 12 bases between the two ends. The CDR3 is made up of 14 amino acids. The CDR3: CASSAGRQNYGYTF. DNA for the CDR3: TGTGCCAGCAGTGCGGGACGGCAAAACTATGGCTACACCTTC.

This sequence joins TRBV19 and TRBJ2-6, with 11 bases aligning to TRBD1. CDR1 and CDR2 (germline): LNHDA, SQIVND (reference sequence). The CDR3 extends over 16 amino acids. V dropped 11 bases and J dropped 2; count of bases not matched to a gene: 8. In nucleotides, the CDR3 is TGTGCCGTCTGGGCGGGACAGGGGGCTGGGGCCAACGTCCTGACTTTC. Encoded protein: CAVWAGQGAGANVLTF.

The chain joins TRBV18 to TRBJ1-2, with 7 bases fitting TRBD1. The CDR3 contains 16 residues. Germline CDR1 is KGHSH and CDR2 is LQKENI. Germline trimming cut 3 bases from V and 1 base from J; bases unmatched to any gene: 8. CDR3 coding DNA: TGTGCCAGCTCACCTGACAGGGCTAAAAATAACTATGGCTACACCTTC. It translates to CASSPDRAKNNYGYTF. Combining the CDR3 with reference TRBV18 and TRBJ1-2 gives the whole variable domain NAGVMQNPRHLVRRRGQEARLRCSPMKGHSHVYWYRQLPEEGLKFMVYLQKENIIDESGMPKERFSAEFPKEGPSILRIQQVVRGDSAAYFCASSPDRAKNNYGYTFGSGTRLTVV.

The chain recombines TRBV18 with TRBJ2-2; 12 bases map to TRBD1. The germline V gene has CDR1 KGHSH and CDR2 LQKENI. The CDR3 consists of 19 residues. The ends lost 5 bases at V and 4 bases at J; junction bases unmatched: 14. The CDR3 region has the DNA TGTGCCAGCTCAGCTACCGGGACAGGGGGCGTCGGGACCACCGGGGAGCTGTTTTTT. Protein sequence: CASSATGTGGVGTTGELFF. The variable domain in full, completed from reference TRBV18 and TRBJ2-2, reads NAGVMQNPRHLVRRRGQEARLRCSPMKGHSHVYWYRQLPEEGLKFMVYLQKENIIDESGMPKERFSAEFPKEGPSILRIQQVVRGDSAAYFCASSATGTGGVGTTGELFFGEGSRLTVL.

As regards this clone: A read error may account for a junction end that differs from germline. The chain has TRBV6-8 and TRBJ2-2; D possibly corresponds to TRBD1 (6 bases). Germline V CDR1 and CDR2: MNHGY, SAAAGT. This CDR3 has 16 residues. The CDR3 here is CAGRYEGHRNTGELFF. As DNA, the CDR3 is TGTGCCGGCAGATACGAGGGACACAGGAACACCGGGGAGCTGTTTTTT.

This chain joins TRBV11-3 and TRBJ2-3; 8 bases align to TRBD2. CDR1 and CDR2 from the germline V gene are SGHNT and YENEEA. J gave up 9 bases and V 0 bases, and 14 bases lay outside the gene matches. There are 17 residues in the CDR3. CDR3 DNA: TGTGCCAGCAGCTTAGATCCCCCCCCCAACGGGGGGGCGACGCAGTATTTT. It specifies CASSLDPPPNGGATQYF.

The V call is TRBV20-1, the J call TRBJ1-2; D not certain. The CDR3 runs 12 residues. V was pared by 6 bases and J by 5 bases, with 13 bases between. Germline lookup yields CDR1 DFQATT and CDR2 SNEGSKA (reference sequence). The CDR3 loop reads CSASPSRYGYTF. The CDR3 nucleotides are TGCAGTGCCAGTCCTTCGCGGTATGGCTACACCTTC.

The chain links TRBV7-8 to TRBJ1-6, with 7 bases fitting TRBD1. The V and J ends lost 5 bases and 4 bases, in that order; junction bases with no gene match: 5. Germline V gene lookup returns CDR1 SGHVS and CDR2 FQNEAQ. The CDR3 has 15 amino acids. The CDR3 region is CASSPRGQYNSPLHF. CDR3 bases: TGTGCCAGCAGCCCGAGGGGACAGTATAATTCACCCCTCCACTTT.

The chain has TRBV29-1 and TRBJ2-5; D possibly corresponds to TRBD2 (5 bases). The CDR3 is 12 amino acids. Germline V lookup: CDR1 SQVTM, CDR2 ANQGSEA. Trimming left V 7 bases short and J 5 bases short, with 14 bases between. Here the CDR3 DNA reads TGCAGCGGCCTCGAGGGTTATGAGACCCAGTACTTC. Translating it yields CSGLEGYETQYF.

The CDR3 loop is CASSFDFTYEQYF. The CDR3 DNA follows: TGTGCCAGCAGTTTTGACTTCACCTACGAGCAGTACTTC. The chain recombines TRBV12-3 or TRBV12-4 with TRBJ2-7, with D hard to call. V was pared by 3 bases and J by 2 bases, with 8 bases between. The CDR3 has 13 amino acids.

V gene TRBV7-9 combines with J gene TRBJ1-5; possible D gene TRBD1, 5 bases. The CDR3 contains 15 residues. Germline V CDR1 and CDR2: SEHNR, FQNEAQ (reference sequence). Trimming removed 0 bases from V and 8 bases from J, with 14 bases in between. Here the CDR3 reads CASSLAMGGGEPQHF. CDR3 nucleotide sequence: TGTGCCAGCAGCTTAGCGATGGGGGGTGGGGAGCCCCAGCATTTT.

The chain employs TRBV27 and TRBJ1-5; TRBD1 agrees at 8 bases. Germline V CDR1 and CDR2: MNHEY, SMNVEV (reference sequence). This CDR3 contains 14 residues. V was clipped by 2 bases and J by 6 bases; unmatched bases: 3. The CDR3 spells CASSLQGAGQPQHF. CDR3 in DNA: TGTGCCAGCAGTTTACAGGGGGCAGGTCAGCCCCAGCATTTT.

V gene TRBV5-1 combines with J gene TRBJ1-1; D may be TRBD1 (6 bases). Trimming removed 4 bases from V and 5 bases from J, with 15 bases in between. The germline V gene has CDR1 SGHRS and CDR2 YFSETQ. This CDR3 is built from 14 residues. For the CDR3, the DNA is TGCGCCAGCAGCGATACAGGGTCGGGGACTGAAGCTTTCTTT. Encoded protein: CASSDTGSGTEAFF.

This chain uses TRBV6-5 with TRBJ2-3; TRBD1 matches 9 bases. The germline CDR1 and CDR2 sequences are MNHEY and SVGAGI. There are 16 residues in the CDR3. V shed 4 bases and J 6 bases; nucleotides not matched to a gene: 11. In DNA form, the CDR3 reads TGTGCCAGCAGTTCCCTACAGGGGGCGGTGAGGGATACGCAGTATTTT. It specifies CASSSLQGAVRDTQYF.

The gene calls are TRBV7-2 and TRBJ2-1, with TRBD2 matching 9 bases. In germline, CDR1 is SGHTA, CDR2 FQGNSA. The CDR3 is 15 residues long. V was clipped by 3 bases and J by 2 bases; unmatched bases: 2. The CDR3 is CASSFSGSPYNEQFF. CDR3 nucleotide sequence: TGTGCCAGCAGCTTTAGCGGGAGCCCCTACAATGAGCAGTTCTTC.

The CDR3 DNA follows: TGTGCCAGCAGCCAGGTTCCAAACATTGGCACTGAAGCTTTCTTT. Residues: CASSQVPNIGTEAFF. The V call is TRBV3-1 (or the pseudogene TRBV3-2), the J call TRBJ1-1; D is ambiguous. This CDR3 is built from 15 residues. V lost 3 bases to trimming and J lost 4 bases, with 15 bases between them. The germline V gene encodes CDR1 LGHDT and CDR2 YNNKEL (reference sequence).

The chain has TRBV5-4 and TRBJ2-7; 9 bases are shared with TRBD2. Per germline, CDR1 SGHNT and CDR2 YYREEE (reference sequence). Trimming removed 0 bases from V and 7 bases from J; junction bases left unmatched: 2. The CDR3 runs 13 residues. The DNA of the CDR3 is TGTGCCAGCAGCTTGGCGCGGGGGGGGGAGCAGTACTTC. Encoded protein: CASSLARGGEQYF.

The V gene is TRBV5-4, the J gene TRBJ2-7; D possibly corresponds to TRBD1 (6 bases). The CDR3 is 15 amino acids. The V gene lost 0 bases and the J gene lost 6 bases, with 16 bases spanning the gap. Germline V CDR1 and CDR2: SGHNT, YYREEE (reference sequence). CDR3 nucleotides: TGTGCCAGCAGCTTGGGGGGGCTCAGGGGTTTCGAGCAGTACTTC. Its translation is CASSLGGLRGFEQYF.

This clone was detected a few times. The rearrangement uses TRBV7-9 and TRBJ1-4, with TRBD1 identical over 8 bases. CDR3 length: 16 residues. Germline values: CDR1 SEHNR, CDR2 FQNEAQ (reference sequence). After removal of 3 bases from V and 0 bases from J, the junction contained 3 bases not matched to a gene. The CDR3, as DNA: TGTGCCAGCAGCTTTGACAGGGGATCAACTAATGAAAAACTGTTTTTT. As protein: CASSFDRGSTNEKLFF.

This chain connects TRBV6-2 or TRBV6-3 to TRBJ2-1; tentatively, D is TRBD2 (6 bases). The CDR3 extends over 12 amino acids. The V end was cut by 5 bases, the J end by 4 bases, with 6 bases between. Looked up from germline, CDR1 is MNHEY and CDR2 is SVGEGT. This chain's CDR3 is CASSGTYNEQFF. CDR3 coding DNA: TGTGCCAGCAGTGGGACTTACAATGAGCAGTTCTTC.